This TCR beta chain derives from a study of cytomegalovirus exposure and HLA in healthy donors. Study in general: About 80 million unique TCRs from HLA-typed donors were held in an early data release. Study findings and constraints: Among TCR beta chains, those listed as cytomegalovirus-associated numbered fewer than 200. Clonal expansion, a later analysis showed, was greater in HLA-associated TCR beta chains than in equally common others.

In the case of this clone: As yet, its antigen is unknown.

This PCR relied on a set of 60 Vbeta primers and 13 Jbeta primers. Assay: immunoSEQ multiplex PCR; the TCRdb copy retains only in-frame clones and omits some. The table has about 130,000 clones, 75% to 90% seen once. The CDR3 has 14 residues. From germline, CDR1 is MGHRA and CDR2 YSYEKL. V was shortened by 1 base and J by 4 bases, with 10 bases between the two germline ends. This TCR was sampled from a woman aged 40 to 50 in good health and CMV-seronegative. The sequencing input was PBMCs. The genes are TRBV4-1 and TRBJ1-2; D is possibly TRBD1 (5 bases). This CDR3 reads CASSQARGGYGYTF. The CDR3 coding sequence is TGCGCCAGCAGCCAAGCGCGGGGGGGCTATGGCTACACCTTC.